This T cell receptor (beta chain) was found in a study of shared clonotypes between healthy human individuals. The ends were cut back, 7 bases at V and 2 bases at J, with 5 bases in the middle. The CDR3 covers 11 residues. Germline assignment: CDR1 SNHLY and CDR2 FYNNEI. From CD4+ cells came CD45RA+ naive and CD45RA-negative memory subsets. Study-level findings and limits: Sampling was confined to blood; repertoires within tissues likely differ. A handful of donors had 4% to 5% of their naive CD4 clonotypes in common. Non-shared clonotypes had lower generation probabilities than clonotypes shared by all four sorted-subset donors.

This table comes from immunoSEQ multiplex PCR, and its TCRdb copy is limited to in-frame clones, with some not included. Of fewer than 3 million clones listed, roughly 92% are singletons. On this clone: Its antigen is unknown.

This clonotype originated in a man aged 18 to 30 in good health. Some clones in this sample may be carry-over from other donors' samples. The sample taken for sequencing was naive CD4+ T cells from PBMCs. Subset denoted: CD45RA+ positively selected. The gene calls are TRBV2 and TRBJ1-2; no clear D gene. CDR3 protein: CASTSNYGYTF. The CDR3 DNA follows: TGTGCCAGCACCTCGAACTATGGCTACACCTTC.